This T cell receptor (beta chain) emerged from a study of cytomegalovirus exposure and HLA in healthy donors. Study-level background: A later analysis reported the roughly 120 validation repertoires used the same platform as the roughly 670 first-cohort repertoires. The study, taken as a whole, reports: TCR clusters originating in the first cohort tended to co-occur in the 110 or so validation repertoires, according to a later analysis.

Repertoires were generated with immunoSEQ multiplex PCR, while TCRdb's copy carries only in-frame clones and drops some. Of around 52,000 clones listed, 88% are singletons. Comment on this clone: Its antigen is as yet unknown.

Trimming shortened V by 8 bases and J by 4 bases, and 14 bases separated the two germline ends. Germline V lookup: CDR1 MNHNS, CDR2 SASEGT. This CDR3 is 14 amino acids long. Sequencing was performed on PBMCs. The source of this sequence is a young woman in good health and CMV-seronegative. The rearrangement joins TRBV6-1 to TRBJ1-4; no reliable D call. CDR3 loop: CASGLVEGNEKLFF. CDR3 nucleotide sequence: TGTGCCAGCGGCTTAGTGGAGGGTAATGAAAAACTGTTTTTT.